Listed below are T cell receptor beta chains from one sample, sequenced in a study of T cell responses to AZD1222 COVID-19 vaccine. The repertoire was sequenced with immunoSEQ multiplex PCR; TCRdb's copy has only in-frame clones and lacks some. The sample records 100,000 to 120,000 clones, 70% to 90% being singletons. Sample: peripheral blood, taken on day 0 of AZD1222 vaccination. Every receptor here comes from an adult in good health. Both conserved end residues are part of each CDR3. A D gene is named only where the DNA matches it firmly. Some rows mark clone size as missing; the rest say once, few, many or name a class of expanded clone.

TRBJ1-4,-,-,TRBV5-6,TGTGCCAGCAGCTTGGCAGGGGACGATGAAAAACTGTTTTTT,CASSLAGDDEKLFF
TRBJ2-7,-,-,TRBV5-4,TGTGCCAGCAGCCCTAAGGGGGCCTACGAGCAGTACTTC,CASSPKGAYEQYF
TRBJ2-1,-,once,TRBV11-2,TGTGCCAGCAGCTCACTGAGTGGGGCCTACAATGAGCAGTTCTTC,CASSSLSGAYNEQFF
TRBJ2-5,-,-,TRBV30,TGTGCCTGGAGTGTACTGGGCAGTCCAGAGACCCAGTACTTC,CAWSVLGSPETQYF
TRBJ2-2,-,-,TRBV4-2,TGTGCCAGCAGCCAAGATGTGCGCAGCCGGGACACCGGGGAGCTGTTTTTT,CASSQDVRSRDTGELFF
TRBJ1-6,TRBD1,-,TRBV19,TGTGCCAGTAGTATCACATGGGACAGGGGATCACCCCTCCACTTT,CASSITWDRGSPLHF
TRBJ2-5,TRBD2,-,TRBV3-1/TRBV3-2,TGTGCCAGCACCCAAATTCCCGGGGGGGAGACCCAGTACTTC,CASTQIPGGETQYF
TRBJ1-4,-,-,TRBV13,TGTGCCAGCAGGACGACATGGGGTAATGAAAAACTGTTTTTT,CASRTTWGNEKLFF
TRBJ2-7,TRBD1,-,TRBV7-2,TGTGCCAGCTCCAACGTAGACAGGGGCTACGAGCAGTACTTC,CASSNVDRGYEQYF
TRBJ1-4,-,-,TRBV10-3,TGTGCCATCAAGGGCAGCAGGAATGAAAAACTGTTTTTT,CAIKGSRNEKLFF
TRBJ1-1,-,few,TRBV4-3,TGCGCCAGCAGCCAAGATCAGGGGCTGAACACTGAAGCTTTCTTT,CASSQDQGLNTEAFF
TRBJ1-4,-,-,TRBV12-3/TRBV12-4,TGTGCCAGCAGTTTTGCGGGGAGGGAAAAACTGTTTTTT,CASSFAGREKLFF
TRBJ2-7,TRBD2,-,TRBV5-6,TGTGCCAGCAGCCTAACCACTAATCTAGCGGTAACCTACGAGCAGTACTTC,CASSLTTNLAVTYEQYF
TRBJ1-4,-,-,TRBV19,TGTGCTGTGGGTAGTGAAAAACTGTTTTTT,CAVGSEKLFF
TRBJ2-1,TRBD2,-,TRBV4-1,TGCGCCAGCAGCCAATCGACTAGCGGGGGGGCCAATGAGCAGTTCTTC,CASSQSTSGGANEQFF
TRBJ2-2,-,once,TRBV7-3,TGTGCCAGCAGCGCGGGACCGTCCGCCGGGGAGCTGTTTTTT,CASSAGPSAGELFF
TRBJ2-7,TRBD1,-,TRBV7-3,TGTGCCAGCAGCCGGGACAGGGACTACGAGCAGTACTTC,CASSRDRDYEQYF
TRBJ2-2,TRBD1,-,TRBV28,TGTGCCAGCCTAAAACAGGGGCAACTCCACACCGGGGAGCTGTTTTTT,CASLKQGQLHTGELFF
TRBJ2-2,-,-,TRBV28,TGTGCCACGGGCAGGTTAGGCGGGGAGCTGTTTTTT,CATGRLGGELFF
TRBJ1-2,-,-,TRBV9,TGTGCCAGCAGCGTAGACGACGGCAGGGCCAACTATGGCTACACCTTC,CASSVDDGRANYGYTF
TRBJ1-1,-,once,TRBV7-2,TGTGCCAGCAGCTTAGGCCAGTTGAACACTGAAGCTTTCTTT,CASSLGQLNTEAFF
TRBJ2-5,-,-,TRBV7-6,TGTGCCAGCAGCTCTCCCCCCCAAAAAGAGACCCAGTACTTC,CASSSPPQKETQYF
TRBJ2-7,TRBD1,-,TRBV27,TGTGCCAGCAGGCGGGGACAGGGCTACGAGCAGTACTTC,CASRRGQGYEQYF
TRBJ2-2,-,-,TRBV7-3,TGTGCCAGCAGCTTAAGATTGGACCTCAGTACCGGGGAGCTGTTTTTT,CASSLRLDLSTGELFF
TRBJ1-2,-,-,TRBV9,TGTGCCAGCAGCGTAGAGTCGGGGTACTATGGCTACACCTTC,CASSVESGYYGYTF
TRBJ1-5,-,-,TRBV6-1,TGTGCCAGCAGTGGAGGCGGGAGCGCTTCGATCGGCAATCAGCCCCAGCATTTT,CASSGGGSASIGNQPQHF
TRBJ2-5,-,-,TRBV5-1,TGCGCCAGCAGCTTGGGCTGGAGTCAAGAGACCCAGTACTTC,CASSLGWSQETQYF
TRBJ2-1,TRBD2,few,TRBV28,TGTGCCAGCAGAGGAAGCGGGAGGTCCTACAATGAGCAGTTCTTC,CASRGSGRSYNEQFF
TRBJ1-1,-,-,TRBV25-1,TGTGCCAGCAGAATGACAGACAACACTGAAGCTTTCTTT,CASRMTDNTEAFF
TRBJ2-2,TRBD2,-,TRBV2,TGTGCCAGCAGGTCGCTAGCGGGAGGGACCGGGGAGCTGTTTTTT,CASRSLAGGTGELFF
TRBJ2-1,TRBD2,-,TRBV6-5,TGTGCCAGTCTGGGGGGGGTCTCCTACAATGAGCAGTTCTTC,CASLGGVSYNEQFF
TRBJ1-3,-,few,TRBV7-2,TGTGCCAGCAGCCCCCGCAGGAACTCTGGAAACACCATATATTTT,CASSPRRNSGNTIYF
TRBJ2-5,-,few,TRBV6-2/TRBV6-3,TGTGCCAGCAGTCCCCCCCTGGTCGGCGAGACCCAGTACTTC,CASSPPLVGETQYF
TRBJ2-3,TRBD1,once,TRBV19,TGTGCCAGTAGTCAAGGGGGCGGATTGGATACGCAGTATTTT,CASSQGGGLDTQYF
TRBJ2-1,-,-,TRBV3-1/TRBV3-2,TGTGCCAGCAGCCACTTCAGGAATGAGCAGTTCTTC,CASSHFRNEQFF
TRBJ2-5,-,-,TRBV21-1,TGTGCCAGCTTTACTAGAGGTGAGACCCAGTACTTC,CASFTRGETQYF
TRBJ1-1,TRBD1,-,TRBV7-2,TGTGCCAGCAGCCCCGGACAGGGAGGGACTGAAGCTTTCTTT,CASSPGQGGTEAFF
TRBJ2-1,-,-,TRBV4-1,TGCGCCAGCAGCCAAGAGGCTACCTTCTCCTACAATGAGCAGTTCTTC,CASSQEATFSYNEQFF
TRBJ1-1,-,-,TRBV9,TGTGCCAGCAGCGTAGTAGGGGGGAACACTGAAGCTTTCTTT,CASSVVGGNTEAFF
TRBJ2-7,-,once,TRBV6-6,TGTGCCAGCAGTCCTCGCCCCACGGGTTCCCACTCCTACGAGCAGTACTTC,CASSPRPTGSHSYEQYF
TRBJ2-7,-,few,TRBV11-2,TGTGCCAGCAGGTCCCCCTACGAGCAGTACTTC,CASRSPYEQYF
TRBJ2-1,TRBD2,-,TRBV6-1,TGTGCCAGCAGTGAAGTGTGGACTAGCGGGAGCTTTTACAATGAGCAGTTCTTC,CASSEVWTSGSFYNEQFF
TRBJ2-2,TRBD2,-,TRBV14,TGTGCCAGCAGCCAAGAATACTATGGGACTAGTTCCCCCACCGGGGAGCTGTTTTTT,CASSQEYYGTSSPTGELFF
TRBJ1-2,-,-,TRBV30,TGTGCCTGGATCAAAGGGTCCCATGTGTACACCTTC,CAWIKGSHVYTF
TRBJ1-1,-,-,TRBV12-3/TRBV12-4,TGTGCCAGCAGTCCGAGCGTGAACACTGAAGCTTTCTTT,CASSPSVNTEAFF
TRBJ1-4,-,-,TRBV28,TGTGCCAGCATTGGGTCCAATACTGAAAAACTGTTTTTT,CASIGSNTEKLFF
TRBJ2-7,-,-,TRBV29-1,TGCAGCGCGGCCCCCGGGACATTTCAAGAGCAGTACTTC,CSAAPGTFQEQYF
TRBJ2-1,TRBD1,-,TRBV28,TGTGCCAGCAGTTTCAGGGGGAGCTCCTACAATGAGCAGTTCTTC,CASSFRGSSYNEQFF
TRBJ2-7,-,-,TRBV7-8,TGTGCCAGCAGCTCGGAATCGCAGTACTTC,CASSSESQYF
TRBJ1-1,-,-,TRBV5-1,TGCGCCAGCAGCTCGGGGAACACTGAAGCTTTCTTT,CASSSGNTEAFF
TRBJ1-4,-,-,TRBV6-6,TGTGCCAGCAGTTACTCGAAGGGGGGGGATGAAAAACTGTTTTTT,CASSYSKGGDEKLFF
TRBJ1-3,-,once,TRBV5-5,TGTGCCAGCAGCTTGGTCAGGGTAGGAGGAAACACCATATATTTT,CASSLVRVGGNTIYF
TRBJ2-1,TRBD2,-,TRBV24-1,TGTGCCACCAGTGATTTCGGGACTACACAGTTCTTC,CATSDFGTTQFF
TRBJ2-7,-,-,TRBV15,TGTGCCACCAGCGCCGAAACGAATGCTGCCTACGAGCAGTACTTC,CATSAETNAAYEQYF
TRBJ1-2,-,-,TRBV7-2,TGTGCCAGCAGCTTATTAGTAAACTATGGCTACACCTTC,CASSLLVNYGYTF
TRBJ2-2,TRBD2,-,TRBV5-1,TGCGCCAGCAGCTTGGCCGGGGGGGCCGGCACCGGGGAGCTGTTTTTT,CASSLAGGAGTGELFF
TRBJ2-3,TRBD2,once,TRBV3-1/TRBV3-2,TGTGCCAGCAGCCAAGGCGGACTAGCGGGGGATACGCAGTATTTT,CASSQGGLAGDTQYF
TRBJ1-2,TRBD1,-,TRBV6-1,TGTGCCAGCAGTGAACCTTCGGGACAGGGTCGCTATGGCTACACCTTC,CASSEPSGQGRYGYTF
TRBJ1-2,-,-,TRBV28,TGTGCCAGCGCCTCGGTCTATGGCTACACCTTC,CASASVYGYTF